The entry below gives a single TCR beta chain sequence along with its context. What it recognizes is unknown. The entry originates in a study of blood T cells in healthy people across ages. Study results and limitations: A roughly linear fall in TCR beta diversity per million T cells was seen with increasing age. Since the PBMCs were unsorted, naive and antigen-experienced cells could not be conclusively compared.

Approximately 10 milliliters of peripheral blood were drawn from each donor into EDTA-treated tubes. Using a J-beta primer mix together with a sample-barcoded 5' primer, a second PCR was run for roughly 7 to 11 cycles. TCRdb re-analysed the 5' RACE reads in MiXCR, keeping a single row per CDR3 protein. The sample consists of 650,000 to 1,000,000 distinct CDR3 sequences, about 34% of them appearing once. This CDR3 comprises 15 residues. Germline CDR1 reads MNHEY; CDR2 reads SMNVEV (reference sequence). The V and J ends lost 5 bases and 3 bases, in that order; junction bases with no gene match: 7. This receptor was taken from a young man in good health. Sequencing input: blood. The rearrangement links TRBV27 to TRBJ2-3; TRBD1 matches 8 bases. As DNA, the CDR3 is TGTGCCAGCAGTCCCGACAGGGGTGGGACAGATACGCAGTATTTT. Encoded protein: CASSPDRGGTDTQYF.